One T cell receptor beta chain is described in this entry. The specificity of this receptor is unknown. No much larger clonotype is one base removed from it; base qualities were not supplied. The sample originates from a study of blood T cell repertoires in COVID-19 (dated by TCRdb to 2020 to 2021). The study in broad terms: Samples covering the acute and convalescent phases of COVID-19 were provided by collaborators in the United States, Italy and Spain. Where HLA class I and class II types were available, the types were taken from metadata supplied by the sample provider, not from assay-based typing. The dataset comprised deeply sampled blood TCRbeta repertoires from subjects exposed to, actively infected with, or recovered from COVID-19. The samples were drawn from the first 160 participants of the ongoing ImmuneRACE study and from more than 1,000 subjects provided by 6 global collaborators. Sample metadata almost always included a de-identified subject ID, COVID-19 status, age in years and sex. The material from the prospective study consisted of cDNA or gDNA derived from T cells, B-cell-depleted T cells, or PBMCs. The repertoires were released in a freely available public database intended as a resource for research on the immune response to SARS-CoV-2.

Overall results and qualifications from the work: How much clinical and demographic metadata was included differed by source and by participant, and the metadata was provided uncurated.

Participants in the prospective study were enrolled through a virtual design, were aged about 18 to 100 years, and lived in 24 United States geographic areas. To assign participants to cohorts, the prospective study relied on clinical history that participants themselves reported in a screening survey and a study questionnaire. Recovered participants in ImmuneRACE Cohort 3 were defined by two consecutive negative NP/OP PCR tests, clearance by a healthcare professional, or resolution of symptoms. Each participant in the prospective study had whole blood, serum and a nasopharyngeal or oropharyngeal swab collected by mobile phlebotomists. Participants in the prospective study had the option to provide additional blood draws and questionnaires over a roughly two-month period. Before DNA extraction, blood samples from the prospective study were shipped at room temperature or frozen. The immunoSEQ Assay, a bias-controlled multiplex PCR, was used to amplify TCRbeta CDR3 regions from genomic DNA. Turning to the authors' computational methods: The number of nucleated cells in each sample was estimated from the amplification of reference gene primers within the assay. To quantify the absolute abundance of each unique TCRbeta CDR3 rearrangement, sequence reads were collapsed and filtered. For each sample, productive Simpson clonality was calculated by taking the square root of Simpson's diversity index across productive rearrangements. Here the immuneACCESS table is served through TCRdb, limited to in-frame sequences with V and J called. Missing clones are a known gap in these copies; in checked studies unresolved V genes cover under half, and the rest lacks a known reason. V, J and clone size are those of that table, while D and trimming were read from the DNA. For this sample the table gives about 400,000 clones, of which around 92% were detected only once. Jointly, the top ten make up about 1.7% of the sample.

The CDR3 numbers 14 residues from cysteine through phenylalanine. Only the CDR3 part of the read is kept: 42 bases, read in frame from the first base. For CDR1 and CDR2, the germline V gene (reference sequence) lists MNHEY and SMNVEV. V sheds 5 bases and J sheds 0 bases, leaving 11 bases between their ends. Sequencing used PBMCs or T cells enriched from blood (not recorded which). The clonotype comes from a woman aged 25 to 39 who had recovered from COVID-19. This receptor chain uses TRBV27 and TRBJ2-7; a weak D assignment points to TRBD2 (6 bases agree). The CDR3 protein is CASSPGLRSYEQYF. The DNA is as follows: TGTGCCAGCAGTCCGGGACTCCGCTCCTACGAGCAGTACTTC.